The clone carrying this T cell receptor (beta chain) was recorded at least ten times. This specimen belongs to a study of metastatic and nonmetastatic thyroid tumors. TCRdb reprocessed the PCR reads using MiXCR. The sample consists of 40,000 to 55,000 clones, approximately 19% of them appearing once. Each patient came to thyroid surgery without any prior treatment (of any kind). With 3 bases removed from V and 9 bases from J, the gap between germline ends came to 12 bases. CDR1 and CDR2 from the germline V gene are LGHDT and YNNKEL (reference sequence). The CDR3 has 13 amino acids. The genes are TRBV3-1 and TRBJ2-1, with D possibly TRBD2 on 5 matching bases. Specimen: blood. This TCR came from a female donor with papillary thyroid cancer or a benign thyroid nodule (not recorded which). Some clones in this sample may be carry-over from other donors' samples. The CDR3 DNA sequence: TGTGCCAGCAGCCACGGGCTAGCTGGTGAGCAGTTCTTC. Protein: CASSHGLAGEQFF.